These 6 T cell receptor beta chains originate from one sample sequenced in a study of cytomegalovirus exposure and HLA in healthy donors. The PCR contained 60 Vbeta and 13 Jbeta primers. The assay was immunoSEQ multiplex PCR, and TCRdb's table has in-frame clones only and misses some. The data hold around 120,000 clones, with around 78% observed a single time. The sequencing input was PBMCs. These receptor sequences come from a woman between 45 and 65 years old in good health and CMV-seronegative.

Note on this clone: Within the sample, other DNA sequences also encode this same CDR3. This rearrangement joins TRBV19 to TRBJ2-3, with 9 nucleotides matching TRBD2. The CDR3 has 15 amino acids. Germline V CDR1 and CDR2: LNHDA, SQIVND (reference sequence). Losses at the gene ends were 3 bases for V and 8 bases for J; bases not matched to a gene: 9. CDR3 DNA sequence: TGTGCCAGTAGTATGGAAAGTAGCGGGAGAGGTACGCAGTATTTT. Translated: CASSMESSGRGTQYF.

The chain joins TRBV4-3 to TRBJ1-1; a possible D gene is TRBD1 (6 bases). Per the germline V gene, CDR1 is LGHNA and CDR2 is YSLEER. The germline V and J ends were trimmed by 1 base and 3 bases, with 6 bases remaining between them. This CDR3 region has 13 residues. For the CDR3, the DNA is TGCGCCAGCAGCCAAGCAGGGGACACTGAAGCTTTCTTT. Amino acids: CASSQAGDTEAFF.

The chain has TRBV7-3 and TRBJ2-1, with TRBD2 matching over 8 bases. The germline gives CDR1 SGHTA, CDR2 FQGTGA. After removal of 5 bases from V and 8 bases from J, the junction contained 11 bases not matched to a gene. CDR3 length: 15 residues. The CDR3 loop reads CASSLHLAGFDEQFF. The DNA of the CDR3 is TGTGCCAGCAGCCTCCACCTAGCGGGCTTCGATGAGCAGTTCTTC.

To note about this clone: At one of its ends the junction is not consistent with the germline gene, which may arise from a read error. The V gene is TRBV29-1, the J gene TRBJ2-3, with a tentative D call TRBD2 (5 bases). The CDR3 covers 12 residues. Germline V gene data show CDR1 as SQVTM and CDR2 as ANQGSEA. The CDR3, as DNA: TGTGCCTATAGGAGTAGCGCAGATACGCAGTATTTT. Encoded protein: CAYRSSADTQYF.

V and J are TRBV27 and TRBJ2-5, with TRBD2 matching over 10 bases. The CDR3 totals 14 residues. Per the germline V gene, CDR1 is MNHEY and CDR2 is SMNVEV (reference sequence). V shed 6 bases, J shed 5 bases, and the junction held 6 bases outside the gene matches. The chain's CDR3 is CASRRGSGGETQYF. The CDR3 DNA sequence: TGTGCCAGCAGGCGTGGTAGCGGGGGGGAGACCCAGTACTTC.

The chain joins TRBV5-1 to TRBJ2-1; 8 bases are shared with TRBD1. In germline, CDR1 is SGHRS, CDR2 YFSETQ. The CDR3 length is 17 residues. Trimming at V came to 2 bases and at J to 0 bases, leaving 7 bases not matched to a gene. In DNA form, the CDR3 reads TGCGCCAGCAGCTTCACAGGGGGTAGGAGCTCCTACAATGAGCAGTTCTTC. Protein sequence: CASSFTGGRSSYNEQFF. The variable domain in full, with the rest retrieved from reference TRBV5-1 and TRBJ2-1, is KAGVTQTPRYLIKTRGQQVTLSCSPISGHRSVSWYQQTPGQGLQFLFEYFSETQRNKGNFPGRFSGRQFSNSRSEMNVSTLELGDSALYLCASSFTGGRSSYNEQFFGPGTRLTVL.